Listed below are T cell receptor beta chains from one sample, sequenced in a study of T cell repertoires in cytomegalovirus infection. TCRdb processed the reads anew with MiXCR; each CDR3 protein has one entry. The table records around 450,000 distinct CDR3 sequences, about 33% of them present only once. Sequencing was done on a sample of PBMCs. These receptors were collected from a human donor in good health (CMV status not recorded). Some clones in this sample may be carry-over from other donors' samples. CDR3s include the opening cysteine and the closing phenylalanine or tryptophan. D genes are given only for firm matches. Clone size appears in some rows only: once, few, many, or a class for an expanded clone.

clone_size,v_call,j_call,d_call,cdr3_aa,cdr3_nt
many,TRBV12-3/TRBV12-4,TRBJ1-5,TRBD1,CASSPQGVGGNQPQHF,TGTGCCAGCAGCCCCCAGGGGGTAGGAGGCAATCAGCCCCAGCATTTT
few,TRBV7-2,TRBJ1-1,NA,CASSLPEGTPNTEAFF,TGTGCCAGCAGCCTTCCCGAAGGGACACCGAACACTGAAGCTTTCTTT
few,TRBV7-6,TRBJ2-7,TRBD2,CASSTSGVGTYEQYF,TGTGCCAGCAGCACCAGCGGGGTGGGGACCTACGAGCAGTACTTC
many,TRBV7-6,TRBJ2-7,NA,CASSLGSGSGEQYF,TGTGCCAGCAGCTTAGGATCGGGGTCGGGTGAGCAGTACTTC
many,TRBV12-3/TRBV12-4,TRBJ1-1,NA,CASCAWGTEAFF,TGTGCCAGCTGCGCCTGGGGAACTGAAGCTTTCTTT
NA,TRBV5-4,TRBJ2-6,NA,CASSFPGGTGANVLTF,TGTGCCAGCAGCTTCCCCGGGGGCACCGGGGCCAACGTCCTGACTTTC
few,TRBV7-9,TRBJ2-5,NA,CASSPRVRGETQYF,TGTGCCAGCAGCCCCAGGGTCCGGGGGGAGACCCAGTACTTC
many,TRBV19,TRBJ1-1,NA,CASSIDLGGEAFF,TGTGCCAGTAGTATAGATCTTGGCGGGGAAGCTTTCTTT
few,TRBV4-2,TRBJ2-2,NA,CASSQVARVDTGELFF,TGTGCCAGCAGCCAAGTGGCCAGGGTGGACACCGGGGAGCTGTTTTTT
NA,TRBV5-1,TRBJ2-1,TRBD2,CASSFIAGGDNEQFF,TGCGCCAGCAGCTTCATAGCGGGGGGGGACAATGAGCAGTTCTTC
NA,TRBV19,TRBJ1-1,NA,CASSMEGAGAYTEAFF,TGTGCCAGTAGTATGGAAGGTGCTGGGGCGTACACTGAAGCTTTCTTT
few,TRBV29-1,TRBJ1-2,TRBD1,CSASPGQAYGYTF,TGCAGCGCCTCACCGGGACAGGCCTATGGCTACACCTTC
NA,TRBV18,TRBJ2-1,NA,CASSPQGTAGNEQFF,TGTGCCAGCTCACCCCAGGGGACTGCTGGGAATGAGCAGTTCTTC
few,TRBV11-2,TRBJ2-7,NA,CASSLSAGSYEQYF,TGTGCCAGCAGCTTAAGCGCGGGATCCTACGAGCAGTACTTC